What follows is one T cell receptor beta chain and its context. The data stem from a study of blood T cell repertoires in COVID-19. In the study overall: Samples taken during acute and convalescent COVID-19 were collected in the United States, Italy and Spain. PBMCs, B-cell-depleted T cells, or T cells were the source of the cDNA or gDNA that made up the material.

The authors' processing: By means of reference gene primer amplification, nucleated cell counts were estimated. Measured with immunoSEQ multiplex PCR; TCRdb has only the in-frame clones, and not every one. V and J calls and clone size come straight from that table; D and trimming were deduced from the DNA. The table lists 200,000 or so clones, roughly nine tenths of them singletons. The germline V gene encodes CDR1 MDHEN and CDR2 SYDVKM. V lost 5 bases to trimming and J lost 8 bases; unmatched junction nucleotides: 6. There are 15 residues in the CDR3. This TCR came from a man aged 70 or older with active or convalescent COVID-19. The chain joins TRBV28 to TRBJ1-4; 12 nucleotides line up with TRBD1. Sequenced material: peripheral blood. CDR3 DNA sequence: TGTGCCAGCAGTCCATCCGGGACAGGGGGCGAAAAACTGTTTTTT. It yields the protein CASSPSGTGGEKLFF.